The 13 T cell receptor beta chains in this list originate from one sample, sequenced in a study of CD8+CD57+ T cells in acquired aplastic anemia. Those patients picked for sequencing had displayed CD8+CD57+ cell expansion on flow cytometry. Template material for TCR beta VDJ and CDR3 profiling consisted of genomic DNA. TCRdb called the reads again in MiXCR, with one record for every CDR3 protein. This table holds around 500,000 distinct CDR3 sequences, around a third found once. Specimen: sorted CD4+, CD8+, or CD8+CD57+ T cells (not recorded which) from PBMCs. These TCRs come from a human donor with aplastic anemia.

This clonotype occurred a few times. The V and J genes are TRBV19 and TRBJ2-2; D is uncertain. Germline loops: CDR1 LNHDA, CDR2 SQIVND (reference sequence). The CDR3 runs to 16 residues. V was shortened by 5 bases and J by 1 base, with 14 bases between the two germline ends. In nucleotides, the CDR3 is TGTGCCAGTAGTTCCACTCTAGGGCTGAACACCGGGGAGCTGTTTTTT. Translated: CASSSTLGLNTGELFF. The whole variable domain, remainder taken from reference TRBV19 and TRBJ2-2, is DGGITQSPKYLFRKEGQNVTLSCEQNLNHDAMYWYRQDPGQGLRLIYYSQIVNDFQKGDIAEGYSVSREKKESFPLTVTSAQKNPTAFYLCASSSTLGLNTGELFFGEGSRLTVL.

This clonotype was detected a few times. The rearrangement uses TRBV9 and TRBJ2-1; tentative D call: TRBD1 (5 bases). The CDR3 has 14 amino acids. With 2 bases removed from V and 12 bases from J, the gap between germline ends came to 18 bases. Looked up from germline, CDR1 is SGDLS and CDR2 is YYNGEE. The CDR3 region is CASSVRTDNEGQFF. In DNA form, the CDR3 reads TGTGCCAGCAGCGTCCGGACGGACAATGAAGGGCAGTTCTTC.

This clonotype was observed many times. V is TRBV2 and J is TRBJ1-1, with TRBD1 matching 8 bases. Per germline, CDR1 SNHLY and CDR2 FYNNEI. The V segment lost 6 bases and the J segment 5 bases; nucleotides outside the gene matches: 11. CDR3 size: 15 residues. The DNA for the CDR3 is TGTGCCAGCAGGTTGAGGACAGGGAGGGTTACTGAAGCTTTCTTT. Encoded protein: CASRLRTGRVTEAFF.

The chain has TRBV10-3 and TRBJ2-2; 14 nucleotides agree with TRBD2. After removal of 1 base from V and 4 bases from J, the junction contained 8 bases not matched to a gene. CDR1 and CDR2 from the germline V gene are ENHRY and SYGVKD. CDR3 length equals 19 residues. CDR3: CAISEFLGTSGSGTGELFF. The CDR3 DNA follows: TGTGCCATCAGTGAGTTCTTGGGGACTAGCGGGAGTGGCACCGGGGAGCTGTTTTTT.

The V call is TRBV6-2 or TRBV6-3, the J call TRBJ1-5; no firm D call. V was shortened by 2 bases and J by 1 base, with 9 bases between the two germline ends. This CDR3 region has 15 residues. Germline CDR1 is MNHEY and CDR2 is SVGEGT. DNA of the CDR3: TGTGCCAGCAGTTACACGGAACTGAGCAATCAGCCCCAGCATTTT. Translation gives CASSYTELSNQPQHF.

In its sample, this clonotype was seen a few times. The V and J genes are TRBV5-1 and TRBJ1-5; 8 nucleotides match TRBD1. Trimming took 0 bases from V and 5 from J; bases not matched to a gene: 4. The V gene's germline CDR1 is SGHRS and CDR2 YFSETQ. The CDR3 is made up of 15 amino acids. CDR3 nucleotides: TGCGCCAGCAGCTTGGGGCAGGGGGCCTATCAGCCCCAGCATTTT. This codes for CASSLGQGAYQPQHF. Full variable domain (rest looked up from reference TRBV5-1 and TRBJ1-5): KAGVTQTPRYLIKTRGQQVTLSCSPISGHRSVSWYQQTPGQGLQFLFEYFSETQRNKGNFPGRFSGRQFSNSRSEMNVSTLELGDSALYLCASSLGQGAYQPQHFGDGTRLSIL.

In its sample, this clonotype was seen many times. DNA for the CDR3: TGCGCCAGCAGTGAGGCTAGATGGGATGAGCAGTTCTTC. It yields the protein CASSEARWDEQFF. V and J are TRBV10-1 and TRBJ2-1; D gene unclear. The CDR3 is 13 residues long. The germline V gene encodes CDR1 WNHNN and CDR2 SYGVQD (reference sequence). The V gene lost 2 bases and the J gene lost 8 bases, with 10 bases spanning the gap.

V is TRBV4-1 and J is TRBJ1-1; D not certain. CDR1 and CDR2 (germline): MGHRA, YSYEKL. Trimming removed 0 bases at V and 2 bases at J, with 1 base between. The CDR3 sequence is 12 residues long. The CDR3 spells CASSQENTEAFF. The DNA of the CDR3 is TGCGCCAGCAGCCAAGAAAACACTGAAGCTTTCTTT.

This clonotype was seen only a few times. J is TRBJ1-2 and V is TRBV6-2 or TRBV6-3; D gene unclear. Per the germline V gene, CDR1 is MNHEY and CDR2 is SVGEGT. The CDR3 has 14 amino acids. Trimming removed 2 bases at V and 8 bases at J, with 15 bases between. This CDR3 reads CASSYVEILEGYTF. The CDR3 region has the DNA TGTGCCAGCAGTTACGTGGAGATTTTGGAGGGCTACACCTTC.

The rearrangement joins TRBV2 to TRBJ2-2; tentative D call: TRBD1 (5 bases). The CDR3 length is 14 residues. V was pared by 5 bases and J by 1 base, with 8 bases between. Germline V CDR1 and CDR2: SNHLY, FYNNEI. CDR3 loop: CASSSRVNTGELFF. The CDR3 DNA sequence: TGTGCCAGCAGTTCCAGGGTGAACACCGGGGAGCTGTTTTTT.

In DNA form, the CDR3 reads TGTGCCAGCAGTCAGACGGGGATTTACAATGAGCAGTTCTTC. Translation gives CASSQTGIYNEQFF. The chain links TRBV2 to TRBJ2-1, with a possible D match to TRBD2 (5 bases). Trimming left V 5 bases short and J 4 bases short, with 12 bases between. CDR3 length equals 14 residues. Germline CDR1 is SNHLY and CDR2 is FYNNEI.

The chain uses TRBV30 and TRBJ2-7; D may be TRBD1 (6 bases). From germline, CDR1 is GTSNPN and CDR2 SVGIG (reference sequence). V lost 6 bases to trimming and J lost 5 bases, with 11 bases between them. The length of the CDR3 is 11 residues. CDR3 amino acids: CACPGQHEQYF. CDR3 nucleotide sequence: TGTGCCTGCCCGGGACAACACGAGCAGTACTTC.

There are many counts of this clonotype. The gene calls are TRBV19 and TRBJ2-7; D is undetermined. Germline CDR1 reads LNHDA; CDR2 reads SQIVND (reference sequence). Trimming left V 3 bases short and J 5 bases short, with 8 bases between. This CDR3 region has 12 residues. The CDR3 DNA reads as TGTGCCAGTAGTATGAGTAAAGACGAGCAGTACTTC. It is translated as CASSMSKDEQYF.